This TCR beta chain was recorded in a study of metastatic and nonmetastatic thyroid tumors. Study details: Blood and tumor or nodule tissue repertoires from malignant and benign thyroid patients were compared.

This clone was observed at least ten times. Before thyroid surgery, none of the patients had received any treatment. With MiXCR, TCRdb called clones anew from the PCR reads. Of 15,000 to 25,000 clones in the sample, 22% were seen once. The CDR3 has 13 residues. Trimming took off 4 bases at V and 5 bases at J, with 12 bases between the two ends. From germline, CDR1 is SGDLS and CDR2 YYNGEE. The clonotype comes from a male donor with papillary thyroid cancer or a benign thyroid nodule (not recorded which). Some clones in this sample may be carry-over from other donors' samples. The rearrangement uses TRBV9 and TRBJ2-5, with no clear D. The sequenced material came from tumor tissue. CDR3 in amino acids: CASSNSERETQYF. In DNA form, the CDR3 reads TGTGCCAGCAGCAACAGCGAGAGGGAGACCCAGTACTTC. The full variable domain, with the rest looked up from reference TRBV9 and TRBJ2-5, is DSGVTQTPKHLITATGQRVTLRCSPRSGDLSVYWYQQSLDQGLQFLIQYYNGEERAKGNILERFSAQQFPDLHSELNLSSLELGDSALYFCASSNSERETQYFGPGTRLLVL.